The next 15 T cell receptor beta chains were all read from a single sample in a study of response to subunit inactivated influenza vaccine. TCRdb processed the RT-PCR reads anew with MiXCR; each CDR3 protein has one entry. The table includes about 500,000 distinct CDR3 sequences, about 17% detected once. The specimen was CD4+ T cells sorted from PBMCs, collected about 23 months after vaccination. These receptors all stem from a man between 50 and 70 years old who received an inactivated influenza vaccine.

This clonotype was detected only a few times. CDR3 in amino acids: CASSFSSGARSYNEQFF. As DNA, the CDR3 is TGCGCCAGCAGCTTTTCTAGCGGGGCCCGATCCTACAATGAGCAGTTCTTC. The rearrangement joins TRBV5-1 to TRBJ2-1, with 9 bases identical to TRBD2. The CDR3 totals 17 residues. In germline, CDR1 is SGHRS, CDR2 YFSETQ. Trimming took 2 bases from V and 1 from J; bases not matched to a gene: 7.

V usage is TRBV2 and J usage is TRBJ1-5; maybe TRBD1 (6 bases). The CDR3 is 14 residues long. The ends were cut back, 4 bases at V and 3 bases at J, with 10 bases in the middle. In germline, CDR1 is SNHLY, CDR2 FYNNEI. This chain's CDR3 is CASSAGHPNQPQHF. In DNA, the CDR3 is TGTGCCAGCAGTGCGGGACATCCCAATCAGCCCCAGCATTTT.

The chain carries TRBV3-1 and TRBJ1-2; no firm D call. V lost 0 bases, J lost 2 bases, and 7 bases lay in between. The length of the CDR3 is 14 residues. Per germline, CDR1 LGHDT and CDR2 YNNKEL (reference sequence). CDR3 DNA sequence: TGTGCCAGCAGCCAAGAGATAGGGAACTATGGCTACACCTTC. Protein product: CASSQEIGNYGYTF. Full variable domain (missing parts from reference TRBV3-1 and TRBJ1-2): DTAVSQTPKYLVTQMGNDKSIKCEQNLGHDTMYWYKQDSKKFLKIMFSYNNKELIINETVPNRFSPKSPDKAHLNLHINSLELGDSAVYFCASSQEIGNYGYTFGSGTRLTVV.

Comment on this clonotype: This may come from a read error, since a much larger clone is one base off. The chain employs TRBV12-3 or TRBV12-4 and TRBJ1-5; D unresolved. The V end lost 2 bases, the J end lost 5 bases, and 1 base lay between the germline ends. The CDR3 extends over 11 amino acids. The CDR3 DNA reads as TGTGCCAGCAGTTTATATCAGCCCCAGCATTTT. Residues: CASSLYQPQHF.

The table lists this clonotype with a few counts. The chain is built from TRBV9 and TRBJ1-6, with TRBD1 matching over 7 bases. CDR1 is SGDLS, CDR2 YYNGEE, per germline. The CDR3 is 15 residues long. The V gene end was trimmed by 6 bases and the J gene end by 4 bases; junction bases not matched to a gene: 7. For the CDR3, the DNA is TGTGCCAGCACCTCAGGACAGGTTTATAATTCACCCCTCCACTTT. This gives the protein CASTSGQVYNSPLHF. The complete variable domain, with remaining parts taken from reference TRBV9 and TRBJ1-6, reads DSGVTQTPKHLITATGQRVTLRCSPRSGDLSVYWYQQSLDQGLQFLIQYYNGEERAKGNILERFSAQQFPDLHSELNLSSLELGDSALYFCASTSGQVYNSPLHFGNGTRLTVT.

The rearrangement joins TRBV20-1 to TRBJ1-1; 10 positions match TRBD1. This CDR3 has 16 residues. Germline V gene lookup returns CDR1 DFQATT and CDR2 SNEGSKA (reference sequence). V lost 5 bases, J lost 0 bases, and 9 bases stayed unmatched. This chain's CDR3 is CSAGGTGDLMNTEAFF. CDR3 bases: TGCAGTGCTGGTGGGACAGGGGATTTAATGAACACTGAAGCTTTCTTT.

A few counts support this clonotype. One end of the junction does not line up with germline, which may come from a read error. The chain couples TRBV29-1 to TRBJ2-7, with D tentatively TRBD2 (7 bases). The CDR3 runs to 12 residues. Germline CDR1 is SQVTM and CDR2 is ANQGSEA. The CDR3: CSVERGGYERYF. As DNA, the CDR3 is TGCAGCGTTGAAAGGGGGGGATACGAGCGGTACTTC.

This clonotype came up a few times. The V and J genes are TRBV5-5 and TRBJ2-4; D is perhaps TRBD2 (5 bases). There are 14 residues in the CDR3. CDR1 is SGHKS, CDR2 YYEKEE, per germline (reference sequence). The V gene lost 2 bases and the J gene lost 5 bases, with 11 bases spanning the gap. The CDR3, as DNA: TGTGCCAGCAGCTTTTCGGGAACCCAAAACATTCAGTACTTC. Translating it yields CASSFSGTQNIQYF.

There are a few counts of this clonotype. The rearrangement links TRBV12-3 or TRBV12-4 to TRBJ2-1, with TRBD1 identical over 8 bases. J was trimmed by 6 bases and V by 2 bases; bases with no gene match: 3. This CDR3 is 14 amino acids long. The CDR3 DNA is TGTGCCAGCAGTTTAAGCCAGGGGGCCAATGAGCAGTTCTTC. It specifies CASSLSQGANEQFF.

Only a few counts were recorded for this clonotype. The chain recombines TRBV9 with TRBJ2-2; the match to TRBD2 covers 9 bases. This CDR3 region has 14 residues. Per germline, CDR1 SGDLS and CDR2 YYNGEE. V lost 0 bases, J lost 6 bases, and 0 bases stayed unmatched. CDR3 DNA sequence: TGTGCCAGCAGCGTAGTAGCGGGGGCCGGGGAGCTGTTTTTT. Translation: CASSVVAGAGELFF. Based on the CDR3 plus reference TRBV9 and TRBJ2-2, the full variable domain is DSGVTQTPKHLITATGQRVTLRCSPRSGDLSVYWYQQSLDQGLQFLIQYYNGEERAKGNILERFSAQQFPDLHSELNLSSLELGDSALYFCASSVVAGAGELFFGEGSRLTVL.

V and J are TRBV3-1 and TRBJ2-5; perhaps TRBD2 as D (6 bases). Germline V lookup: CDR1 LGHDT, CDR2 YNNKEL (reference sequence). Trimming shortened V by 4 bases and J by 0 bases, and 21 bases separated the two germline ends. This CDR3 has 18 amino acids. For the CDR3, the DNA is TGTGCCAGCAGCCTGCGAGTTGCGGGGTCTTGGTACCAAGAGACCCAGTACTTC. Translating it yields CASSLRVAGSWYQETQYF.

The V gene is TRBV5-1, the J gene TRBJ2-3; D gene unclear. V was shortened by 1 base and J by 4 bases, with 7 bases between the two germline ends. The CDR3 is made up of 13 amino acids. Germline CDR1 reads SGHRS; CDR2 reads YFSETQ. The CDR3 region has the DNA TGCGCCAGCAGCTTGCACCCCGCAGATACGCAGTATTTT. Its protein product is CASSLHPADTQYF.

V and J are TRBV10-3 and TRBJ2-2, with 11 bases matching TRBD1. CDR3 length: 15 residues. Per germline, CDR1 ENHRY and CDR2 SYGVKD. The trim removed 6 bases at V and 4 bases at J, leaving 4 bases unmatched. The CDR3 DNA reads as TGTGCCATCAGGTCGGGGACAGGGGGCACCGGGGAGCTGTTTTTT. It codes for CAIRSGTGGTGELFF.

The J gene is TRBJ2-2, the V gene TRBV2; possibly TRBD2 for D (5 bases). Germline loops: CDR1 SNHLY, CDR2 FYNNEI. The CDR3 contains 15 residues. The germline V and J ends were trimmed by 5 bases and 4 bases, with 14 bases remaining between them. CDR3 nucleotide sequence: TGTGCCAGCAGTAACGCTATCGGAGGCACCGGGGAGCTGTTTTTT. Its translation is CASSNAIGGTGELFF.

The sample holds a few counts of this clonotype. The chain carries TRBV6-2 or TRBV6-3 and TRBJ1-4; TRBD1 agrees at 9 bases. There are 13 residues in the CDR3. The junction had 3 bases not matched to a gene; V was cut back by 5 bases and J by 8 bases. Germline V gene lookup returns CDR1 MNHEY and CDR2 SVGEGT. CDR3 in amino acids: CASSRTGDEKLFF. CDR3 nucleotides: TGTGCCAGCAGTCGGACAGGGGACGAAAAACTGTTTTTT.